This entry is about one T cell receptor beta chain. The data originate from a study of cytotoxic CD8 clonotypes in ibrutinib-treated CLL. Sequencing was performed with immunoSEQ multiplex PCR; in TCRdb, only in-frame clones are kept and a portion is missing. Of approximately 190,000 clones in the sample, roughly 65% were seen once. Trimming pared 0 bases from V and 0 bases from J, leaving 7 bases between. The germline CDR1 and CDR2 sequences are SGDLS and YYNGEE. The CDR3 has 15 amino acids. This chain connects TRBV9 to TRBJ1-3; D gene unclear. The receptor was isolated from a human donor with chronic lymphocytic leukemia. The starting material was PBMCs, obtained after 12 months of ibrutinib treatment. The CDR3 region is CASSVEPSSGNTIYF. The CDR3 coding sequence is TGTGCCAGCAGCGTAGAACCCAGCTCTGGAAACACCATATATTTT.